These T cell receptor beta chains were read from a single sample in a study of human T cells and chemical hapten exposure. TCRdb reprocessed the reads with MiXCR, giving one entry per CDR3 protein. This table holds about 120,000 distinct CDR3 sequences, around 8.5% found once. Material: whole blood. Every receptor here comes from a human donor in good health. Some clones in this sample may be carry-over from other donors' samples. The conserved cysteine and the conserved F or W are not part of the CDR3 here. A D gene is named only where the DNA matches it firmly.

TRBJ2-7,TRBV29-1,-,SVFSGVTYEQY
TRBJ1-5,TRBV6-5,-,ASSGTLSNQPQH
TRBJ2-3,TRBV10-3,TRBD1,AIRRDRGTTDTQY
TRBJ2-6,TRBV27,TRBD1,ASSLDRVGANVLT
TRBJ2-3,TRBV5-4,-,ASSLRHATDTQY
TRBJ2-7,TRBV12-3/TRBV12-4,TRBD2,ASSPQGGGRRYEQY
TRBJ1-2,TRBV10-3,TRBD1,AISDSGTGSGYT
TRBJ2-7,TRBV27,-,ASSLGAGVFYEQY
TRBJ2-3,TRBV27,-,TSSRGPTDTQY
TRBJ2-3,TRBV20-1,TRBD2,SFIGAVQGLAVSTDTQY
TRBJ2-5,TRBV9,-,ASSGGTLYQETQY
TRBJ2-7,TRBV12-3/TRBV12-4,-,ASSLRGPRRVYEQY
TRBJ2-1,TRBV20-1,-,SASTGGWNEQF
TRBJ1-2,TRBV6-7,-,ASSYYAGWDYGYT
TRBJ1-1,TRBV6-2/TRBV6-3,-,ASSLHMPGGVGTEAF
TRBJ2-5,TRBV6-5,-,ASSYGPGETQY
TRBJ2-3,TRBV20-1,-,SARRADTQY
TRBJ2-1,TRBV30,TRBD2,AWTRGTRYNEQF
TRBJ1-1,TRBV27,-,ASSFQGKNTEAF
TRBJ2-7,TRBV3-1,-,ASSQDGTGSEQY
TRBJ1-2,TRBV14,-,ASSQDFNEGVNYGYT
TRBJ2-3,TRBV12-3/TRBV12-4,-,ASSFPGSTDTQY
TRBJ2-2,TRBV7-2,-,ASSLIGQSNTGELF
TRBJ2-1,TRBV19,TRBD2,ASSIVGGSSYNEQF
TRBJ2-7,TRBV7-2,TRBD1,ASSLMGQSYEQY
TRBJ1-1,TRBV29-1,-,SAVPGDPEAF
TRBJ2-3,TRBV13,TRBD2,ASSLGEGVTDTQY
TRBJ2-1,TRBV29-1,TRBD1,SVGKGGHNEQF
TRBJ2-3,TRBV19,-,ASTLRRNGADTQY
TRBJ1-5,TRBV29-1,TRBD1,SVGDSSNQPQH
TRBJ2-7,TRBV6-1,-,ASSEARDEQY
TRBJ1-2,TRBV20-1,-,SARDSSNYGYT
TRBJ1-5,TRBV5-4,-,ASSFPRSNQPQH
TRBJ2-7,TRBV5-6,TRBD2,ASSLTLGSGSREQY
TRBJ2-7,TRBV7-2,TRBD2,VSSGGLAGDEQY
TRBJ2-3,TRBV20-1,TRBD2,SARDLASGDTDTQY
TRBJ2-5,TRBV29-1,-,SALSYEVETQY
TRBJ1-2,TRBV3-1,-,ASSQDGGLGGYT
TRBJ2-1,TRBV14,TRBD2,ASSLKSGGANEQF
TRBJ2-5,TRBV6-5,TRBD2,ASSWNPGGGETQY
TRBJ1-3,TRBV9,TRBD1,ASSGGGGFGNTIY